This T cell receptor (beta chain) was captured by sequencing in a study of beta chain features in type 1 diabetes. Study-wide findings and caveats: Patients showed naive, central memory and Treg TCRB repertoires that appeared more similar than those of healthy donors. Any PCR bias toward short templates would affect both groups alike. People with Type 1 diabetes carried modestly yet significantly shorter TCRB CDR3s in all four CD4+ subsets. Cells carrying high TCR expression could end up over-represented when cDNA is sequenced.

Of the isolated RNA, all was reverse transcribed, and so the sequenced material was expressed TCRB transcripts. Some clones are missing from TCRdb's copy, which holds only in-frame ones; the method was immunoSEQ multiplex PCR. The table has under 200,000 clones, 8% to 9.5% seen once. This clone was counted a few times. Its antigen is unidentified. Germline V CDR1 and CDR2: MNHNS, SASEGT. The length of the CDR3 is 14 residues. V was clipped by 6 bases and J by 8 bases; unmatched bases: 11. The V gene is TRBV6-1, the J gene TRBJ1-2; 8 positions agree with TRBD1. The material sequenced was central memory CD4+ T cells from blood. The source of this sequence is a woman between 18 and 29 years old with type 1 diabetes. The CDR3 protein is CASRSTGDSLGYTF. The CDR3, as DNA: TGTGCCAGCAGGTCGACAGGGGATTCTTTGGGCTACACCTTC.